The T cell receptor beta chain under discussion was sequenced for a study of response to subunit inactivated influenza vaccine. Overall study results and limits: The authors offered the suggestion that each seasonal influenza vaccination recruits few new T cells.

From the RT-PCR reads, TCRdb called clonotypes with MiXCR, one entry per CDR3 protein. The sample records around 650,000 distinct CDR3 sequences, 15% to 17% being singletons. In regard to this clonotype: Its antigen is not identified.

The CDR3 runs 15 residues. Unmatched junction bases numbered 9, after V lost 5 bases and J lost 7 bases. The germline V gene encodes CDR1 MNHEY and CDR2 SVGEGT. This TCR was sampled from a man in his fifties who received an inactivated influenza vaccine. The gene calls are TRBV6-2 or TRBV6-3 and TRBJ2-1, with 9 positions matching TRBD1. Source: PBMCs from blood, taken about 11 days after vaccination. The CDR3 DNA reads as TGTGCCAGCAGTGTTGCCGGGACAGGGAGGAATGAGCAGTTCTTC. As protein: CASSVAGTGRNEQFF.